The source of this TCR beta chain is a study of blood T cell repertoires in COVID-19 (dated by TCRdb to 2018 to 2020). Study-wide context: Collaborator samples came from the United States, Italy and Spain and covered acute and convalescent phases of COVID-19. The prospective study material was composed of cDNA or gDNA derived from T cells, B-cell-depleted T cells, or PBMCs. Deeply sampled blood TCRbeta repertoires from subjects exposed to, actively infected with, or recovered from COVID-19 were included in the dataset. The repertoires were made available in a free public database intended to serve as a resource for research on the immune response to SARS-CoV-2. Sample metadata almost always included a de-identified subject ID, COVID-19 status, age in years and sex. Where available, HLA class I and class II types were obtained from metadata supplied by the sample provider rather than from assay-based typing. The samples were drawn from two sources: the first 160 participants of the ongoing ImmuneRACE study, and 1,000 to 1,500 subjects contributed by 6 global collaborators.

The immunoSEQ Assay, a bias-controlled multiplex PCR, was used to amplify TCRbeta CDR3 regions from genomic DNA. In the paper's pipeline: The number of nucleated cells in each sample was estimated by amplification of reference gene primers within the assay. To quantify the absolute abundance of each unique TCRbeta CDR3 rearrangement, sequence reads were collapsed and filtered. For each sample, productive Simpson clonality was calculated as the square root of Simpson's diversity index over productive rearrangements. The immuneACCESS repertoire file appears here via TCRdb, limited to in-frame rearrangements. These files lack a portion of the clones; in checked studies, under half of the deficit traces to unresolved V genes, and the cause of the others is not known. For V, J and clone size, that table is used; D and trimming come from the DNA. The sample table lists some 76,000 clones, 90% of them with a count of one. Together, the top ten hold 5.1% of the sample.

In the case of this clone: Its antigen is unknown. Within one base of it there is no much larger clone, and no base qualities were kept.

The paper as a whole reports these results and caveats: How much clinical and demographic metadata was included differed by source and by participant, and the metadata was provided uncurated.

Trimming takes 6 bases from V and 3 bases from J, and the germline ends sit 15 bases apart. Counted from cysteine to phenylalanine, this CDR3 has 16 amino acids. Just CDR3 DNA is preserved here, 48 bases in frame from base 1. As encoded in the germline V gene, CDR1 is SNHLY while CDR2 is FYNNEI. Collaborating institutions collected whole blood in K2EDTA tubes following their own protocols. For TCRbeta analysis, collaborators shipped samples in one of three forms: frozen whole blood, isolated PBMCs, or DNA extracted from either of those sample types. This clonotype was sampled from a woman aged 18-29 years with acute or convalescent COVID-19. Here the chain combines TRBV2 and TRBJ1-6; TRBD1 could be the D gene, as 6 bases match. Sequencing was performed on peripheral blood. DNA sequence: TGTGCCAGCAGACCGGGACACAGAGTCTATAATTCACCCCTCCACTTT. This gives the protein CASRPGHRVYNSPLHF.